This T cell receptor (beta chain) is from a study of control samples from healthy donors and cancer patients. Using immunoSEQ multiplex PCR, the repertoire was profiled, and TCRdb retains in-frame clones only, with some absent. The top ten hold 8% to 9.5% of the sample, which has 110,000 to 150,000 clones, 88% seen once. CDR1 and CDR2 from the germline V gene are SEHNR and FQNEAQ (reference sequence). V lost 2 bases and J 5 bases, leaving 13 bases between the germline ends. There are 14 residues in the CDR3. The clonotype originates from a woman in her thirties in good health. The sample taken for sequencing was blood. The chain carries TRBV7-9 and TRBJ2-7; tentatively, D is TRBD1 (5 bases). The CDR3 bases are TGTGCCAGCAGCTTACGTGGACAAACAGACGAGCAGTACTTC. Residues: CASSLRGQTDEQYF.